This T cell receptor beta chain is from a study of blood T cell repertoires in COVID-19. Looking at the study overall: PBMCs, B-cell-depleted T cells, or T cells were the source of the cDNA or gDNA that made up the material.

Germline V gene sequence: CDR1 SEHNR, CDR2 FQNEAQ (reference sequence). Trimming pared 5 bases from V and 4 bases from J, leaving 11 bases between. The CDR3 has 13 residues. As handled by the study authors: Estimation of nucleated cell counts was performed using reference gene primer amplification. Sequenced by immunoSEQ multiplex PCR; TCRdb stores in-frame clones only, minus some. That table supplies the V and J calls and clone size; D and trimming were determined from the DNA. The top ten clones hold approximately 1.7% of a sample with 200,000 to 250,000 clones, around 87% of them seen once. Cohort allocation depended upon clinical history that participants reported. What the recovered Cohort 3 donors had was two negative PCRs, clearance, or symptom resolution.

The source of this sequence is a woman between 50 and 59 years old who had recovered from COVID-19. This chain joins TRBV7-9 and TRBJ1-2; no firm D call. The sample taken for sequencing was PBMCs or T cells enriched from blood (not recorded which). CDR3 coding DNA: TGTGCCAGCAGCCCTGAGGGAGGCTATGGCTACACCTTC. Amino acid sequence: CASSPEGGYGYTF.